This T cell receptor (beta chain) was retrieved from a study of blood T cells in healthy people across ages. Overall study: Capture by template switching was about one barcoded beta molecule per two T cells. Study-wide results and caveats: Per-million-T-cell TCR beta diversity fell roughly linearly with age.

This clonotype was counted only a few times. Its specificity is not known. Next came a second PCR, run for about 6 to 11 cycles, which used a sample-barcoded 5' primer along with a J-beta primer mix. TCRdb re-analysed the 5' RACE reads in MiXCR, keeping a single row per CDR3 protein. The repertoire holds some 1.7 million distinct CDR3 sequences, with roughly 28% as singletons. Peripheral blood from each donor was collected in a volume of about 10 milliliters. Trimming stripped 6 bases from V and 0 bases from J, with 11 bases between. The CDR3 extends over 14 amino acids. Germline V CDR1 and CDR2: DFQATT, SNEGSKA (reference sequence).

The origin of this receptor is a woman in her thirties in good health. The material sequenced was blood. The J gene is TRBJ1-4, the V gene TRBV20-1; D is uncertain. For the CDR3, the DNA is TGCAGTGCGCACGGACGGTCAACTAATGAAAAACTGTTTTTT. This codes for CSAHGRSTNEKLFF.